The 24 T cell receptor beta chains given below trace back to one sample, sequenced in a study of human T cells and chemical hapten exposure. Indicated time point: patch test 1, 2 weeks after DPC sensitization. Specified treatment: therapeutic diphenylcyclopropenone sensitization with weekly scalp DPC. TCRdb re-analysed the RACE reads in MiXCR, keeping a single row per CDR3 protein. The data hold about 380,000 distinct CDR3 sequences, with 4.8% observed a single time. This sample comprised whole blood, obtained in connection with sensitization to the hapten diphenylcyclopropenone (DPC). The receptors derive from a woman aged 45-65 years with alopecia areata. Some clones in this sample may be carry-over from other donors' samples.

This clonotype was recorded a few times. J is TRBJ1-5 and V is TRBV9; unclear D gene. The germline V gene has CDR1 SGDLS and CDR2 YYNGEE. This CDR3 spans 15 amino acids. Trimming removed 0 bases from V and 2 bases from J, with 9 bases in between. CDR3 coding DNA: TGTGCCAGCAGCGTAGGGGTCGAGGGCAATCAGCCCCAGCATTTT. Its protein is CASSVGVEGNQPQHF.

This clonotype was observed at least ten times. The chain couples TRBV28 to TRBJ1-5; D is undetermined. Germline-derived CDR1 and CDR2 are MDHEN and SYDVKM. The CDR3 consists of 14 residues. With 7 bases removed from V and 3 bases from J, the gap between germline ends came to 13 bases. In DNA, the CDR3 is TGTGCCAGCACTGCAGTAGAGGACAATCAGCCCCAGCATTTT. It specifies CASTAVEDNQPQHF.

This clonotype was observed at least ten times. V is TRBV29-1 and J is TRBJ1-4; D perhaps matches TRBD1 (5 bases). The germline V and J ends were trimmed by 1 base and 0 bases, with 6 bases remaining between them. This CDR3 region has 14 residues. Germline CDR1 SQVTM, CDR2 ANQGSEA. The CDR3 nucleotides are TGCAGCGTTGAAGGAGGGGCAACTAATGAAAAACTGTTTTTT. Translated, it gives CSVEGGATNEKLFF. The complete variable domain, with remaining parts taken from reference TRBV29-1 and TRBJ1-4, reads SAVISQKPSRDICQRGTSLTIQCQVDSQVTMMFWYRQQPGQSLTLIATANQGSEATYESGFVIDKFPISRPNLTFSTLTVSNMSPEDSSIYLCSVEGGATNEKLFFGSGTQLSVL.

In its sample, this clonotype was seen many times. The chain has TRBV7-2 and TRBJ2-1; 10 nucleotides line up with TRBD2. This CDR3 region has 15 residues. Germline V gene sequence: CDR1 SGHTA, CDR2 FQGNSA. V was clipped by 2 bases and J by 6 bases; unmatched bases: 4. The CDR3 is CASSLTSGVSNEQFF. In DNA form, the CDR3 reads TGTGCCAGCAGCTTAACTAGCGGGGTGAGCAATGAGCAGTTCTTC.

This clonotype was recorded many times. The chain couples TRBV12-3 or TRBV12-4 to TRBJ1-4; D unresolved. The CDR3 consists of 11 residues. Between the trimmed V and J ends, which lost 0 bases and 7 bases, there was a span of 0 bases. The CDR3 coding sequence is TGTGCCAGCAGTTTAGCTGAAAAACTGTTTTTT. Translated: CASSLAEKLFF.

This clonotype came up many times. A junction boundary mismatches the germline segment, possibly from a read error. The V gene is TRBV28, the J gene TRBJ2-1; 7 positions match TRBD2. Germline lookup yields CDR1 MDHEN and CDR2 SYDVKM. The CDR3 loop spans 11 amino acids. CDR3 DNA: TGTGCCAGCAATTTAGCGGGCACTAAGGTCTTC. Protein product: CASNLAGTKVF. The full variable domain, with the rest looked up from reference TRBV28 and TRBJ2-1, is DVKVTQSSRYLVKRTGEKVFLECVQDMDHENMFWYRQDPGLGLRLIYFSYDVKMKEKGDIPEGYSVSREKKERFSLILESASTNQTSMYLCASNLAGTKVFGPGTRLTVL.

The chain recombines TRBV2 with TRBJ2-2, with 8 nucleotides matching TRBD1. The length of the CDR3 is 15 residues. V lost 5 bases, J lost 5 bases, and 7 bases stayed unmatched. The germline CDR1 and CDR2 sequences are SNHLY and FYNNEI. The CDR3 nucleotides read TGTGCCAGCAGTTCAGGGGGCGCGAGGACCGGGGAGCTGTTTTTT. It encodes CASSSGGARTGELFF.

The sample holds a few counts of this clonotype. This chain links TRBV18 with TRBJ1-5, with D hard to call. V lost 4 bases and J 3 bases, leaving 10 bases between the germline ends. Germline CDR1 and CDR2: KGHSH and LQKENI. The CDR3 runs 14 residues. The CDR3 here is CASSRSVNNQPQHF. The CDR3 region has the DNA TGTGCCAGCTCACGGTCAGTAAACAATCAGCCCCAGCATTTT.

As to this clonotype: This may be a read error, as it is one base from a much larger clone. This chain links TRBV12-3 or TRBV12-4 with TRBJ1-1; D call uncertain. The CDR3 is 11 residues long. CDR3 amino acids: CASNRLLEASF. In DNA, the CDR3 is TGTGCCAGCAACCGTCTTCTTGAAGCTTCCTTT.

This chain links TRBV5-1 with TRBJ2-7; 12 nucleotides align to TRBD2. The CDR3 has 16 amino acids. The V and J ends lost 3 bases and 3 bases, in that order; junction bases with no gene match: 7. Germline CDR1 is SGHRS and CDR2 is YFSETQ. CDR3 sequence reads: CASSYNGLAGNYEQYF. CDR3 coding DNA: TGCGCCAGCAGCTATAATGGACTAGCGGGGAACTACGAGCAGTACTTC.

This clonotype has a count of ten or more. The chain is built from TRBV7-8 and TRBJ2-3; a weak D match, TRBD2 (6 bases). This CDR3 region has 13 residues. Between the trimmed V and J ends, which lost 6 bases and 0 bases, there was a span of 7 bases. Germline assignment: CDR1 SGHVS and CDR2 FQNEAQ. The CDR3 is CASRGTSTDTQYF. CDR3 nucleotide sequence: TGTGCCAGCAGAGGGACTAGCACAGATACGCAGTATTTT.

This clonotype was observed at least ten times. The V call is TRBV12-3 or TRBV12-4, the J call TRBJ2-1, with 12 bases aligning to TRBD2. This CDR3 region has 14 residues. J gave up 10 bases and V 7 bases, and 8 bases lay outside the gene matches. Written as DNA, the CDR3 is TGTGCCAGCACCCTAGCGGGGGGGCCCGTAGAGCAGTTCTTC. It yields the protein CASTLAGGPVEQFF.

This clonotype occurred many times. The CDR3 spells CASSLRGELTEAFF. The DNA for the CDR3 is TGTGCCAGCAGCCTTAGAGGGGAACTCACTGAAGCTTTCTTT. The chain joins TRBV3-1 to TRBJ1-1, with a tentative D call TRBD1 (5 bases). Trimming shortened V by 4 bases and J by 4 bases, and 13 bases separated the two germline ends. The CDR3 loop spans 14 amino acids. Germline values: CDR1 LGHDT, CDR2 YNNKEL (reference sequence). Using reference TRBV3-1 and TRBJ1-1 for the parts outside the CDR3, the full variable domain is DTAVSQTPKYLVTQMGNDKSIKCEQNLGHDTMYWYKQDSKKFLKIMFSYNNKELIINETVPNRFSPKSPDKAHLNLHINSLELGDSAVYFCASSLRGELTEAFFGQGTRLTVV.

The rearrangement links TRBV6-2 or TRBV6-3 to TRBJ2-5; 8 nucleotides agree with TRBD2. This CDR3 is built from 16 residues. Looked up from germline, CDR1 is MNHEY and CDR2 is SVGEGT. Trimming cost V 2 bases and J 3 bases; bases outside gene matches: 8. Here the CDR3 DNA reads TGTGCCAGCAGTTACCGCCAGGGACTAGGGGAAGAGACCCAGTACTTC. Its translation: CASSYRQGLGEETQYF.

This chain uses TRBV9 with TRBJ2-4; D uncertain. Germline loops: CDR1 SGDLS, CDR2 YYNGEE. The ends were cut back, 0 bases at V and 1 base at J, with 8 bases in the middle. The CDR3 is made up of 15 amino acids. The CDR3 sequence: CASSVEPPAKNIQYF. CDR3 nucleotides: TGTGCCAGCAGCGTAGAACCTCCGGCCAAAAACATTCAGTACTTC.

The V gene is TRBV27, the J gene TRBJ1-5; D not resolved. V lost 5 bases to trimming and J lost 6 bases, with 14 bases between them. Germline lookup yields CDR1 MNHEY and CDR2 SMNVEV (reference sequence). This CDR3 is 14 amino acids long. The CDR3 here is CASSDPRSGQPQHF. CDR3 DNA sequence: TGTGCCAGCAGTGACCCCAGGTCAGGTCAGCCCCAGCATTTT.

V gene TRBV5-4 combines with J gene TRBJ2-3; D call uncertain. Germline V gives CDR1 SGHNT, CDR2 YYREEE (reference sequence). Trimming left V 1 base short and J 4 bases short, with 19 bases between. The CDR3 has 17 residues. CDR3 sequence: CASSLRGGARGADTQYF. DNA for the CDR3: TGTGCCAGCAGCTTGCGTGGCGGAGCTAGAGGAGCAGATACGCAGTATTTT. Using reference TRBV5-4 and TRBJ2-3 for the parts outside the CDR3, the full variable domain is ETGVTQSPTHLIKTRGQQVTLRCSSQSGHNTVSWYQQALGQGPQFIFQYYREEENGRGNFPPRFSGLQFPNYSSELNVNALELDDSALYLCASSLRGGARGADTQYFGPGTRLTVL.

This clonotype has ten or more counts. Here the CDR3 reads CASSPGSGGPGADTQYF. The CDR3 DNA sequence: TGTGCCAGCAGCCCCGGATCGGGGGGGCCGGGGGCAGATACGCAGTATTTT. V is TRBV7-9 and J is TRBJ2-3, with 8 bases lining up with TRBD2. Germline V gene sequence: CDR1 SEHNR, CDR2 FQNEAQ (reference sequence). This CDR3 is built from 17 residues. V gave up 5 bases and J gave up 4 bases; unmatched junction bases: 14.

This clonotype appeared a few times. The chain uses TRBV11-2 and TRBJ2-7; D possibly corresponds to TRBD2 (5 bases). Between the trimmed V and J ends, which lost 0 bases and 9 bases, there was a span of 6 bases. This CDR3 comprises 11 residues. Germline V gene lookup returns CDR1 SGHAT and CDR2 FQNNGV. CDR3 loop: CASSLDRGQYF. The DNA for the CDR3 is TGTGCCAGCAGCTTAGATCGGGGGCAGTACTTC.

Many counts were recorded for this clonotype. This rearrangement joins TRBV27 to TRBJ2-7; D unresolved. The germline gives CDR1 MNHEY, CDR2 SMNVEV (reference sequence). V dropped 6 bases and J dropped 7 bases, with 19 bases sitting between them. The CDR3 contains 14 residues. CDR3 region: CASSSANSKREQYF. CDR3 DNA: TGTGCCAGCAGCTCCGCGAATAGCAAAAGGGAGCAGTACTTC.

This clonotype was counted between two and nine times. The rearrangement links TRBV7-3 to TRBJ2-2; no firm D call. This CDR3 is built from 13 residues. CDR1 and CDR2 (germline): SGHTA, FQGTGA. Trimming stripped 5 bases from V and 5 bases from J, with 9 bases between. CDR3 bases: TGTGCCAGCAGCCCGGAGCTGACCGGGGAGCTGTTTTTT. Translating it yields CASSPELTGELFF.

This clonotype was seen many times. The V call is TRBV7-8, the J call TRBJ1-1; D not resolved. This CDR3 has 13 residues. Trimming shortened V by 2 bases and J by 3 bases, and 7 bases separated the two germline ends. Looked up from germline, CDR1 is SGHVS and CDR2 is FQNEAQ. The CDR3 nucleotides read TGTGCCAGCAGCTTATTTAGATACACTGAAGCTTTCTTT. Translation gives CASSLFRYTEAFF.

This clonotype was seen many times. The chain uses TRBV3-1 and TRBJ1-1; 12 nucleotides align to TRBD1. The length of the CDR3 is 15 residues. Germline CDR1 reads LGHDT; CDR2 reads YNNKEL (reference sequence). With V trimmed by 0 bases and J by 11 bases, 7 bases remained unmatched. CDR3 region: CASSQEPGQGARAFF. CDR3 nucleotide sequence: TGTGCCAGCAGCCAAGAGCCGGGACAGGGGGCTAGGGCTTTCTTT.

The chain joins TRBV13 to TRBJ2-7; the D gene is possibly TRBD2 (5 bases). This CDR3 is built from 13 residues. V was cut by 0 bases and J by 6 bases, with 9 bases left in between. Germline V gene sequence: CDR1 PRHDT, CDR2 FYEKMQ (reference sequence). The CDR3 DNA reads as TGTGCCAGCAGCTTAGGCCCTGGAGGCGAGCAGTACTTC. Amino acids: CASSLGPGGEQYF.